This T cell receptor (beta chain) appears in the sequencing data of a study of T cells after yellow fever vaccination. Study context: When fractions had low cell numbers, they were prepared with SMART-Seq v4 Ultra Low Input. General study findings and limits: A faster peak, day 5 versus 15, was reached by the weaker secondary response.

Generation of TCR cDNA used 5'RACE template switching (which added a universal primer site and UMIs). TCRdb independently ran MiXCR on the 5' RACE reads; one entry per CDR3 protein. The sample gives about 170,000 distinct CDR3 sequences, roughly 6.2% of which show up once; approximately 3% is in the top ten. A note on this clonotype: Its antigen is not known.

The CDR3 is made up of 13 amino acids. The germline V gene has CDR1 MNHEY and CDR2 SMNVEV (reference sequence). The V end lost 8 bases, the J end lost 6 bases, and 15 bases lay between the germline ends. This rearrangement joins TRBV27 to TRBJ2-3; the D gene is possibly TRBD1 (6 bases). The clonotype comes from a man aged 18 to 29 who received the YFV17D yellow fever vaccine. Material: CD4+ T cells sorted from PBMCs, obtained on the day of the first yellow fever vaccination. CDR3 sequence (DNA): TGTGCCAGCTGGAGACAGGTGAGTGATACGCAGTATTTT. The encoded protein is CASWRQVSDTQYF.